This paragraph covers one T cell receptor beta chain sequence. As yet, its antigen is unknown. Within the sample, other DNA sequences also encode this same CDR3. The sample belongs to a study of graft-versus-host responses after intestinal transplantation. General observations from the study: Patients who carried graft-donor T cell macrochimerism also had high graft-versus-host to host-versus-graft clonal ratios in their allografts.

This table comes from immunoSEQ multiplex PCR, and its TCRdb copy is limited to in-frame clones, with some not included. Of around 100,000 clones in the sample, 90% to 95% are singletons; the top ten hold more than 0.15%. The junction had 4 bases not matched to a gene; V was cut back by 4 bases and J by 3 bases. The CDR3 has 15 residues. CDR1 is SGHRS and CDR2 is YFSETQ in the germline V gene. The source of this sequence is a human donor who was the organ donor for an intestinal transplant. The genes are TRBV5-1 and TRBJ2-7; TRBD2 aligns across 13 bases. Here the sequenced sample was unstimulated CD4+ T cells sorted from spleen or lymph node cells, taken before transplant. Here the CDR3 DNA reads TGCGCCAGCAGCCGAGGGACTAGCGGGGACTACGAGCAGTACTTC. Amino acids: CASSRGTSGDYEQYF.